The T cell receptor (beta chain) described here comes from a study of long-term antiretroviral therapy in people with HIV (dated by TCRdb to between 2020 and 2023). Study-wide context: Collection of the earliest samples took place about a decade ahead of the 2015 WHO recommendation for immediate ART, at a time when ART was typically delayed until CD4 counts fell. From a few dozen adults with confirmed HIV infection, the cohort provided 150 to 200 cryopreserved PBMC samples, gathered serially across a mean of around six years (range 1-12). Among the 25 to 30 participants with HIV, more than ten were female. No cross-contamination during QIAcube processing was seen in test extractions of a monoclonal T-cell line run alongside roughly 35 polyclonal samples. A retrospective serial study tested whether changes in peripheral blood TRB repertoire composition and diversity were associated with ART initiation and durable HIV suppression. General findings and caveats noted by the study authors: ART initiation was associated with a significant increase in TRB diversity, but diversity stayed significantly below transplant donor controls even after long-term ART. Limited PBMC availability meant only the TCR beta chain was sequenced, without alpha chain pairing. The repertoire was dominated across all time points by expanded TRB clones identified before ART initiation, although this dominance was seen to fluctuate and to decrease in many PLHIV after ART. Unsorted PBMC were profiled instead of sorted CD4+ and CD8+ T cells because pre-ART samples had limited cell numbers. Compared with controls, HIV repertoires had narrower CDR3 length ranges, and the network structure pointed to an antigen-experienced repertoire that shifted only slightly toward naive after ART. The samples were dated from the mid-2000s to the late 2010s, and the ART regimens that were used may be less effective than current ART regimens. Inferences about post-ART repertoire changes were limited because no data were available on ART adherence, viral resistance or therapy changes.

The immunoSEQ hsTCRB v3.0 assay was used at survey level resolution to sequence the TRB variable region. The targeted TRB sequencing depth was roughly 35,000-50,000 T-cell genomes per sample. Pooled TRB libraries were sequenced on an Illumina MiSeq with a v3 150-cycle kit. The study's own analysis went as follows. Repertoire analysis was performed in R inside a reproducible Nextflow workflow that covered QC, data transformation and analysis. LymphoSeq2, an R package for exploring AIRR-Seq data, was used to implement the custom analyses. Four samples that yielded fewer than 5000 total TRB sequences were excluded, so that approximately 170 HIV repertoires were analyzed. Among the 188 retained HIV repertoires, some 60 were collected before ART initiation and fewer than 150 were collected after ART initiation. Repertoires were downsampled to 5000 TRB nucleotide sequences, with summary statistics averaged over 100 downsampling iterations. Only TRB sequences with CDR3 regions of at least seven amino acids were retained for analysis. Diversity was assessed using a clonality score derived from Shannon entropy and using the Gini coefficient. Repertoire networks linked the top 5000 CDR3 amino acid sequences whenever two sequences differed by an edit distance of one. Antigen specificity groups and MHC restriction were predicted for TRB CDR3 amino acid sequences with GLIPH2. To flag known CMV, EBV, HIV or tissue antigen associations, CDR3 amino acid sequences were matched against VDJdb and McPAS-TCR. Pre-ART, post-ART and control groups were compared with Wilcoxon signed-rank tests and Holm-Bonferroni correction. TCRdb limited this immuneACCESS table to in-frame rearrangements with V and J called. A share of clones is missing; checked studies link under half to unresolved V genes, and the rest is unexplained. D and trimming come from the DNA, and the V and J calls and clone size come from that table. This sample lists 15,000 to 20,000 clones; roughly 91% were detected once. The ten top clones hold roughly 12% of the sample.

Inclusion was restricted to participants for whom at least one PBMC sample before ART initiation and at least two post-ART samples were available. Treatment was received in the United States of America by all participants with HIV. Before DNA extraction, cryopreserved samples of about 0.95-11 million PBMC were thawed and then washed. At the time of the earliest PBMC sample for each participant with HIV, ages ranged from 23 to 54 years. Per participant, PBMC samples came from 1-4 timepoints prior to ART initiation and 2-8 timepoints following ART initiation, for a median of 7 samples. Serial HIV viral load, CD4+ T-cell count, ART history and demographic data were obtained for every participant. A Qiagen kit on a QIAcube was used to extract genomic DNA from unsorted PBMC, with samples processed in batches of 12. By its share of the sample, this clone is large (0.1 to 1%). Its cognate antigen has yet to be identified. Within one base of it there is no much larger clone, and no base qualities were kept.

The cysteine opens and the phenylalanine closes a CDR3 of 16 amino acids. Of all the DNA, just the CDR3 is kept, 48 bases in frame from base 1. V is clipped by 0 bases and J by 5 bases, and the sequence between their germline boundaries is 17 bases long. Per the germline V gene, LGHNA is the CDR1 and YNFKEQ is the CDR2. The chain couples TRBV4-2 to TRBJ2-7; a tentative D call is TRBD2 (5 bases match). The receptor's source is a man in his fifties or sixties with HIV. Here the sequenced sample was unsorted PBMCs, taken 6.9 years after starting antiretroviral therapy. The CDR3 here reads CASSQDLSRGRDEQYF. The DNA reads TGTGCCAGCAGCCAAGACCTTTCTAGAGGGCGGGACGAGCAGTACTTC.